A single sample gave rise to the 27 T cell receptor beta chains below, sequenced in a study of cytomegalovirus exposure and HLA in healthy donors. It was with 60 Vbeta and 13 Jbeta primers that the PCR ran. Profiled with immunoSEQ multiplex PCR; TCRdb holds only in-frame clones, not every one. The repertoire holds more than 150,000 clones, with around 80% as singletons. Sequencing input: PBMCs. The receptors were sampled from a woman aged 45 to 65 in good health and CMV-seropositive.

This chain's CDR3 is CASSAGQNSYNEQFF. CDR3 in DNA: TGTGCCAGCAGCGCCGGACAGAACTCCTACAATGAGCAGTTCTTC. The chain links TRBV27 to TRBJ2-1, with D perhaps TRBD1 (6 bases). This CDR3 has 15 residues. CDR1 is MNHEY and CDR2 is SMNVEV in the germline V gene (reference sequence). V lost 6 bases to trimming and J lost 0 bases, with 12 bases between them.

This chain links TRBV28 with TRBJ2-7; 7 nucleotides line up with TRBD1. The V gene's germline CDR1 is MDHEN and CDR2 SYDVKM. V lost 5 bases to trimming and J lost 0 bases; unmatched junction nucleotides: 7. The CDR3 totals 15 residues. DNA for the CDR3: TGTGCCAGCAGTCCGACAGGGTTCAGCTCCTACGAGCAGTACTTC. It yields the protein CASSPTGFSSYEQYF.

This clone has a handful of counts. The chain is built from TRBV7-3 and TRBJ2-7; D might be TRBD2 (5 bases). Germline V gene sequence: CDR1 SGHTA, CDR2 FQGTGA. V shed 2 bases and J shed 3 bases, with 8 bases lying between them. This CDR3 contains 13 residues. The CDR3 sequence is CASSLSEGYEQYF. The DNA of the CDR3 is TGTGCCAGCAGCTTATCCGAGGGCTACGAGCAGTACTTC.

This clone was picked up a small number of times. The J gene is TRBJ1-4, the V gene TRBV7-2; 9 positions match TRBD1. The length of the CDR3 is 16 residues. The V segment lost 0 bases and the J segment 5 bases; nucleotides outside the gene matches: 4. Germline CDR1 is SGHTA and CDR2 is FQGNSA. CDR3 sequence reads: CASSLALDRGNEKLFF. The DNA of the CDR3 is TGTGCCAGCAGCTTAGCCTTGGACAGGGGAAATGAAAAACTGTTTTTT.

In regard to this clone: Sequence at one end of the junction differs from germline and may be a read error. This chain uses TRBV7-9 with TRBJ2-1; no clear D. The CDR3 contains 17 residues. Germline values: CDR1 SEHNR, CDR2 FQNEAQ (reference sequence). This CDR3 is CSSSLEVGGLSYNEQFF. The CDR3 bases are TGTTCCAGCAGCCTAGAGGTAGGCGGATTATCCTACAATGAGCAGTTCTTC.

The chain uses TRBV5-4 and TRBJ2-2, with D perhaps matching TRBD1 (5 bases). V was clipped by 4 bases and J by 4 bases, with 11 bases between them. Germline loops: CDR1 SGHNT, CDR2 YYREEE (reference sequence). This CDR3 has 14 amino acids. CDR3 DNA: TGTGCCAGCAGCCCGGGTGGGGCCACCGGGGAGCTGTTTTTT. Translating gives CASSPGGATGELFF.

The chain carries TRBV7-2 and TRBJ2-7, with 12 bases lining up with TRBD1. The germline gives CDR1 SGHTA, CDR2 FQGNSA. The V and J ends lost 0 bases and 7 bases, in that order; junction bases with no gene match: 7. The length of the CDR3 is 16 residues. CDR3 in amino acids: CASSLAWGQGAGEQYF. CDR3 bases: TGTGCCAGCAGCTTAGCCTGGGGACAGGGGGCGGGGGAGCAGTACTTC.

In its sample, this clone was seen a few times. CDR3 region: CASSVSGKYEQFF. In nucleotides, the CDR3 is TGTGCCAGCAGCGTTAGCGGGAAGTATGAGCAGTTCTTC. The chain links TRBV9 to TRBJ2-1; 8 bases are a match to TRBD2. CDR3 length equals 13 residues. CDR1 and CDR2 from the germline V gene are SGDLS and YYNGEE. V lost 2 bases to trimming and J lost 8 bases; unmatched junction nucleotides: 3.

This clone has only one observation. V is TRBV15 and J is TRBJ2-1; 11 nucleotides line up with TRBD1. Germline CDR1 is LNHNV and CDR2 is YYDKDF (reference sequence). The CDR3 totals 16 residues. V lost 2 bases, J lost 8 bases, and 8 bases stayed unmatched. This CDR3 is CATSRFRDRGTDEQFF. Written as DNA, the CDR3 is TGTGCCACCAGCAGATTCCGGGACAGGGGGACCGATGAGCAGTTCTTC.

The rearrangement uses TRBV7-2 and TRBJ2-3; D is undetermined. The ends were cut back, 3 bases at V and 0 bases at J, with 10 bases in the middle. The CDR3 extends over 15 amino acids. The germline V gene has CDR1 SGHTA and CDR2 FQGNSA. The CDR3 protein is CASSFANPSTDTQYF. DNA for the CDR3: TGTGCCAGCAGCTTTGCTAACCCCAGCACAGATACGCAGTATTTT.

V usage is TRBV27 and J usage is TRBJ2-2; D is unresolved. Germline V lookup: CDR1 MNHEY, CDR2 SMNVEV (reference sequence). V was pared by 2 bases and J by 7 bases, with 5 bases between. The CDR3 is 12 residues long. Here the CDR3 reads CASSLLGGELFF. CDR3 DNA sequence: TGTGCCAGCAGTTTACTCGGCGGGGAGCTGTTTTTT.

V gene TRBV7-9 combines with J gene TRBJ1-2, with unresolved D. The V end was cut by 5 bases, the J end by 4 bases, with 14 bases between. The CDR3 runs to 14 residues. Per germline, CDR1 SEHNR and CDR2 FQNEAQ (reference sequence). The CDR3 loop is CASSVRASTYGYTF. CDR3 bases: TGTGCCAGCAGCGTTAGAGCTTCCACCTATGGCTACACCTTC.

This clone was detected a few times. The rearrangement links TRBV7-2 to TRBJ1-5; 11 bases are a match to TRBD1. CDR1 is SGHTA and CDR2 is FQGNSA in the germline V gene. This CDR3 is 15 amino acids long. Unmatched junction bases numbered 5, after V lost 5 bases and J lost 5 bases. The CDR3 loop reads CASSRRTGGDQPQHF. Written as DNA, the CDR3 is TGTGCCAGCAGCAGAAGGACAGGGGGCGATCAGCCCCAGCATTTT.

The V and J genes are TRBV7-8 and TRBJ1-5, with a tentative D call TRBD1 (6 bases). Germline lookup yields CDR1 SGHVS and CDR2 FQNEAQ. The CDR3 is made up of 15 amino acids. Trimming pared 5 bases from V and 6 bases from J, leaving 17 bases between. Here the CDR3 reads CASSRSQQGLQPQHF. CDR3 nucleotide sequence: TGTGCCAGCAGCCGTTCCCAGCAGGGGCTTCAGCCCCAGCATTTT.

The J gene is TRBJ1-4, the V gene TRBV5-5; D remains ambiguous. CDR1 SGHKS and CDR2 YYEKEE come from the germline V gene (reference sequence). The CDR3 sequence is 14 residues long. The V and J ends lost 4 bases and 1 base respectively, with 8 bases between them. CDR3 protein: CASSDGETNEKLFF. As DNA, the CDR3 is TGTGCCAGCAGCGACGGGGAAACTAATGAAAAACTGTTTTTT.

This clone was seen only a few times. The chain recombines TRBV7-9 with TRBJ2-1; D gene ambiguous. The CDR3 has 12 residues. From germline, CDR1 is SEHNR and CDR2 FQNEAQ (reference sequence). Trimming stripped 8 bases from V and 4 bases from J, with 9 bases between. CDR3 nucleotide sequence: TGTGCCAGCGCCGCGAGGTACAATGAGCAGTTCTTC. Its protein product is CASAARYNEQFF.

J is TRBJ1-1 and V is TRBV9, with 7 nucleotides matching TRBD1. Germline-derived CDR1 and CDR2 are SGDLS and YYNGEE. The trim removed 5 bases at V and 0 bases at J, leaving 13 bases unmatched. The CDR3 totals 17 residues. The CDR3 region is CASRHRTGRTMNTEAFF. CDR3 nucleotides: TGTGCCAGCAGACACAGGACAGGCCGGACCATGAACACTGAAGCTTTCTTT. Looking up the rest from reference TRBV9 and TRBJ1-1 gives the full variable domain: DSGVTQTPKHLITATGQRVTLRCSPRSGDLSVYWYQQSLDQGLQFLIQYYNGEERAKGNILERFSAQQFPDLHSELNLSSLELGDSALYFCASRHRTGRTMNTEAFFGQGTRLTVV.

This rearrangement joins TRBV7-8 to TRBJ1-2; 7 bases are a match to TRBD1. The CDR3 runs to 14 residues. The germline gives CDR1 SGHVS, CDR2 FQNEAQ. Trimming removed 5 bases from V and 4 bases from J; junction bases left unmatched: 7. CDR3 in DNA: TGTGCCAGCAGCGCCCGGGACAGAACCTATGGCTACACCTTC. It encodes CASSARDRTYGYTF.

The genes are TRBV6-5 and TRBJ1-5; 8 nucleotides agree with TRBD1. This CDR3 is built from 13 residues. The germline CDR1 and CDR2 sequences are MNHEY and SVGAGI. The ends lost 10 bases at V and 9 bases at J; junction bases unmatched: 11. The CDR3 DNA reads TGTGCCATCAGACAGGGGCCGGGTGGGCCCCAGCATTTT. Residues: CAIRQGPGGPQHF.

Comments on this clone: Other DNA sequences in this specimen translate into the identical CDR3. In nucleotides, the CDR3 is TGCGCCAGCAGCTTGGGAACGGTATCCCCCTATGGCTACACCTTC. Translating gives CASSLGTVSPYGYTF. This chain uses TRBV5-1 with TRBJ1-2, with unresolved D. V was trimmed by 0 bases and J by 4 bases, leaving 13 bases between them. The CDR3 sequence is 15 residues long. Germline V gene lookup returns CDR1 SGHRS and CDR2 YFSETQ.

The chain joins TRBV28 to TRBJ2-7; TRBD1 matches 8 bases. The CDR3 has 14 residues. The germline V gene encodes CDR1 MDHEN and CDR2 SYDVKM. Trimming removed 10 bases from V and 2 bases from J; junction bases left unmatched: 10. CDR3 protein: CAISGATGAYEQYF. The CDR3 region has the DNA TGTGCCATCTCGGGGGCGACAGGGGCCTACGAGCAGTACTTC.

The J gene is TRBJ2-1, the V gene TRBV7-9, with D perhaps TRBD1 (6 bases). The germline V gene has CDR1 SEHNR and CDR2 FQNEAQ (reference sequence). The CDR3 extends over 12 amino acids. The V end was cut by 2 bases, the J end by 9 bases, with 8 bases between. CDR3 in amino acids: CASSLQGSEQFF. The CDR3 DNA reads TGTGCCAGCAGCTTACAGGGGTCTGAGCAGTTCTTC.

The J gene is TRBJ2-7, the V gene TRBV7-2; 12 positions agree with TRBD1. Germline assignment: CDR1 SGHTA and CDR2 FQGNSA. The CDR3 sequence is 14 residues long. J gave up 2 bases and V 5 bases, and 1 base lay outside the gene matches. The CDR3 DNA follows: TGTGCCAGCAGCCGGGACAGGGGGCCCTACGAGCAGTACTTC. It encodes CASSRDRGPYEQYF.

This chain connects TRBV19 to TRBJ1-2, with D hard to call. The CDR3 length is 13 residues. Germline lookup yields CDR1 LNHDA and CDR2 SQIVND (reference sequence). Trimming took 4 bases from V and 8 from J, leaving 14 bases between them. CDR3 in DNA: TGTGCCAGTAGTAGCCCAGGATCGGGGGGCTACACCTTC. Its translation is CASSSPGSGGYTF.

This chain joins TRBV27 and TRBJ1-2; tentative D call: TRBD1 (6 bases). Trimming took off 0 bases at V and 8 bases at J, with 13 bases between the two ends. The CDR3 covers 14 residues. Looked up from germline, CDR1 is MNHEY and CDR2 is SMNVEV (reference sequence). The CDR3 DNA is TGTGCCAGCAGTTTATCGAAGGGGGTCGGAGGCTACACCTTC. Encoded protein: CASSLSKGVGGYTF.

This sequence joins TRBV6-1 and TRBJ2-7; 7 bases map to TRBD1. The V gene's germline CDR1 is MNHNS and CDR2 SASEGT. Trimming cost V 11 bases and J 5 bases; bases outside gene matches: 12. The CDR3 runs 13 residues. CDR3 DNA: TGTGCCGGGAGACAGGGTCTTAACGACGAGCAGTACTTC. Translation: CAGRQGLNDEQYF.

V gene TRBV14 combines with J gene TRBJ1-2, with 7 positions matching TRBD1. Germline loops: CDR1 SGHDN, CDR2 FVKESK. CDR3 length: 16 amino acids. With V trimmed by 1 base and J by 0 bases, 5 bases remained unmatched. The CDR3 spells CASSQVRGVTNYGYTF. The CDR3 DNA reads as TGTGCCAGCAGCCAAGTCAGGGGGGTGACTAACTATGGCTACACCTTC.